One and the same sample provided the 22 T cell receptor delta chains below, sequenced in a study of Vδ1+ human thymocytes. Study observations and caveats: In the thymus, TRG and TRD repertoires looked highly polyclonal with Gaussian CDR3 lengths.

RNA was extracted from the cells and then reverse transcribed. CDR3 amplicons came from multiplex PCR with pooled V-gene forward and constant-region reverse primers. TCRdb re-identified clones in the multiplex PCR reads via CATT. The sample yields about 73,000 delta-chain clones, 30% to 40% seen once. These receptors have no identified antigens. Sequenced input: Vdelta1+ gamma-delta thymocytes from the thymus. The subset: FACS-sorted CD3+ TCRalphabeta- TCRVdelta1+ TCRVdelta2- thymocytes. Receptor source: a boy in the first two years of life who had congenital heart surgery.

The chain has TRDV1 and TRDJ1, with 10 bases identical to TRDD3. After removal of 0 bases from V and 0 bases from J, the junction contained 7 bases not matched to a gene. The CDR3 contains 18 residues. CDR1 and CDR2 from the germline V gene are TSWWSYY and QGS. This chain's CDR3 is CALGELRTGGLYTDKLIF. Written as DNA, the CDR3 is TGTGCTCTTGGGGAACTTAGGACTGGGGGATTGTACACCGATAAACTCATCTTT.

The rearrangement links TRDV1 to TRDJ1; D gene unclear. Germline V CDR1 and CDR2: TSWWSYY, QGS. This CDR3 has 16 amino acids. Trimming took 4 bases from V and 0 from J, leaving 15 bases between them. DNA of the CDR3: TGTGCTCTTGGGGGTCCCCCCCCCAACCACACCGATAAACTCATCTTT. It encodes CALGGPPPNHTDKLIF.

The chain employs TRDV1 and TRDJ1; the match to TRDD3 covers 9 bases. With V trimmed by 4 bases and J by 3 bases, 24 bases remained unmatched. The CDR3 length is 21 residues. The germline V gene has CDR1 TSWWSYY and CDR2 QGS. CDR3 coding DNA: TGTGCTCTTGGGGGCATTCCTACACTGGGGGGGATACAAGCAGTTCCCGATAAACTCATCTTT. It codes for CALGGIPTLGGIQAVPDKLIF.

This clone has just a few counts. The rearrangement uses TRDV1 and TRDJ1; D remains unclear. The CDR3 runs 17 residues. V lost 2 bases, J lost 5 bases, and 21 bases lay in between. CDR1 is TSWWSYY, CDR2 QGS, per germline. The CDR3 loop is CALGELLLLGRGDKLIF. CDR3 sequence (DNA): TGTGCTCTTGGGGAATTGCTACTCCTTGGGCGTGGGGATAAACTCATCTTT.

This clone was picked up a small number of times. The chain is built from TRDV1 and TRDJ1, with D possibly matching TRDD2 (9 bases). There are 16 residues in the CDR3. With 6 bases removed from V and 10 bases from J, the gap between germline ends came to 27 bases. From germline, CDR1 is TSWWSYY and CDR2 QGS. The CDR3 DNA follows: TGTGCTCTTGGAGGTCCTTCCTACGAGATGGGGGATGGACTCATCTTT. It codes for CALGGPSYEMGDGLIF.

The chain uses TRDV1 and TRDJ1; weak D call: TRDD3 (10 bases). The CDR3 extends over 24 amino acids. V lost 4 bases, J lost 4 bases, and 43 bases lay in between. Germline V gene lookup returns CDR1 TSWWSYY and CDR2 QGS. In DNA form, the CDR3 reads TGTGCTCTTGGGGGTTCCTTCCTACGTAGTCTGGGGGATAGGGTCATTCCTCACTACGATAAACTCATCTTT. Residues: CALGGSFLRSLGDRVIPHYDKLIF.

The V and J genes are TRDV1 and TRDJ1, with D perhaps TRDD3 (6 bases). The germline V and J ends were trimmed by 2 bases and 0 bases, with 22 bases remaining between them. Per germline, CDR1 TSWWSYY and CDR2 QGS. The CDR3 runs to 19 residues. The CDR3 coding sequence is TGTGCTCTTGGGGAAGTTCTGGGGACCCTCCCTTCATACACCGATAAACTCATCTTT. Translated, it gives CALGEVLGTLPSYTDKLIF.

This clone has only a few counts. V and J are TRDV1 and TRDJ1; 7 bases fit TRDD2. There are 21 residues in the CDR3. J gave up 2 bases and V 6 bases, and 27 bases lay outside the gene matches. Germline V lookup: CDR1 TSWWSYY, CDR2 QGS. The CDR3 is CALGSPIPTKALEVGTDKLIF. The CDR3 DNA follows: TGTGCTCTTGGCAGTCCGATTCCTACGAAGGCCCTGGAGGTGGGGACCGATAAACTCATCTTT.

In its sample, this clone was seen a few times. The chain combines TRDV1 with TRDJ1, with D unresolved. The CDR3 is 17 amino acids. Trimming removed 3 bases from V and 1 base from J, with 18 bases in between. In germline, CDR1 is TSWWSYY, CDR2 QGS. The CDR3 protein is CALGDPASQIFTDKLIF. For the CDR3, the DNA is TGTGCTCTTGGGGACCCCGCCTCCCAGATTTTCACCGATAAACTCATCTTT.

This chain connects TRDV1 to TRDJ1; TRDD2 is a possible D gene (6 bases). The CDR3 has 19 amino acids. The germline V gene has CDR1 TSWWSYY and CDR2 QGS. Between the trimmed V and J ends, which lost 0 bases and 0 bases, there was a span of 20 bases. The CDR3 region is CALGELSYGAYQYTDKLIF. CDR3 nucleotide sequence: TGTGCTCTTGGGGAACTATCCTACGGGGCCTACCAGTACACCGATAAACTCATCTTT.

This sequence joins TRDV1 and TRDJ1, with TRDD2 as a possible D gene (6 bases). Germline loops: CDR1 TSWWSYY, CDR2 QGS. The CDR3 contains 17 residues. V was shortened by 3 bases and J by 7 bases, with 24 bases between the two germline ends. The CDR3 DNA reads as TGTGCTCTTGGGGACCCCTATTTCTTCCTTCGTAAGACTAAACTCATCTTT. This encodes CALGDPYFFLRKTKLIF.

This clone was detected a few times. The chain carries TRDV1 and TRDJ1; the match to TRDD3 covers 10 bases. Germline V gives CDR1 TSWWSYY, CDR2 QGS. Germline trimming cut 0 bases from V and 9 bases from J; bases unmatched to any gene: 28. The CDR3 has 22 residues. This CDR3 reads CALGELPAVEAFPRGIREQLIF. The DNA for the CDR3 is TGTGCTCTTGGGGAACTCCCCGCGGTGGAGGCCTTCCCCCGGGGGATACGCGAGCAACTCATCTTT.

V is TRDV1 and J is TRDJ1, with no clear D. Per germline, CDR1 TSWWSYY and CDR2 QGS. Trimming took 0 bases from V and 3 from J, leaving 20 bases between them. The CDR3 spans 18 residues. The CDR3 protein is CALGELTRFTHGADKLIF. The CDR3 DNA sequence: TGTGCTCTTGGGGAACTGACCAGGTTCACCCACGGGGCCGATAAACTCATCTTT.

The table lists this clone with a count of one. The chain joins TRDV1 to TRDJ1, with 10 bases identical to TRDD3. The V segment lost 1 base and the J segment 7 bases; nucleotides outside the gene matches: 18. The V gene's germline CDR1 is TSWWSYY and CDR2 QGS. The CDR3 has 19 residues. CDR3 DNA: TGTGCTCTTGGGGAACCTCCTCCCTTGGGGGATACTCTTCGGCTTAAACTCATCTTT. It translates to CALGEPPPLGDTLRLKLIF.

The rearrangement links TRDV1 to TRDJ1, with D possibly matching TRDD3 (6 bases). CDR3 length equals 23 residues. Per germline, CDR1 TSWWSYY and CDR2 QGS. Deletions cut 2 bases from V and 0 bases from J, with 34 bases between. CDR3 bases: TGTGCTCTTGGGGAAGCGTTTTCCCCCGATTCTGGGGACGGGGGGCCGTACACCGATAAACTCATCTTT. Translation gives CALGEAFSPDSGDGGPYTDKLIF.

This clone was observed a handful of times. The V gene is TRDV1, the J gene TRDJ1; maybe TRDD3 (6 bases). CDR1 and CDR2 from the germline V gene are TSWWSYY and QGS. Trimming removed 0 bases from V and 0 bases from J, with 38 bases in between. This CDR3 contains 25 residues. CDR3 region: CALGELPCSDAKGGGGTPYTDKLIF. The CDR3 bases are TGTGCTCTTGGGGAACTCCCGTGTTCCGACGCTAAAGGGGGTGGGGGGACCCCGTACACCGATAAACTCATCTTT.

In regard to this clone: This same CDR3 is encoded by further DNA sequences in the sample. The rearrangement links TRDV1 to TRDJ1; 9 positions agree with TRDD2. The CDR3 has 21 residues. The V segment lost 4 bases and the J segment 0 bases; nucleotides outside the gene matches: 21. Germline lookup yields CDR1 TSWWSYY and CDR2 QGS. The CDR3 region has the DNA TGTGCTCTTGGGGCCATCCTTCCTACGAAGGAGGGTACGGTTTACACCGATAAACTCATCTTT. Its protein is CALGAILPTKEGTVYTDKLIF.

This chain links TRDV1 with TRDJ1, with D hard to call. With 2 bases removed from V and 0 bases from J, the gap between germline ends came to 10 bases. CDR1 is TSWWSYY, CDR2 QGS, per germline. CDR3 size: 15 residues. CDR3 loop: CALGEFVSHTDKLIF. CDR3 bases: TGTGCTCTTGGGGAATTCGTTTCCCACACCGATAAACTCATCTTT.

J is TRDJ1 and V is TRDV1; 13 bases align to TRDD3. The V and J ends lost 3 bases and 0 bases, in that order; junction bases with no gene match: 43. Germline V gene sequence: CDR1 TSWWSYY, CDR2 QGS. The length of the CDR3 is 30 residues. The CDR3 DNA reads TGTGCTCTTGGGGACCCCCTTCCTCCAACTGGGGGATACGGCCCACCCCCCTCTTACACCCTACTCACTTACACCGATAAACTCATCTTT. This sequence encodes CALGDPLPPTGGYGPPPSYTLLTYTDKLIF.

This clone came up a few times. This chain connects TRDV1 to TRDJ1; unclear D gene. CDR3 length: 18 amino acids. The V gene's germline CDR1 is TSWWSYY and CDR2 QGS. The V gene lost 0 bases and the J gene lost 0 bases, with 17 bases spanning the gap. The CDR3 nucleotides are TGTGCTCTTGGGGAACTCTGGTCCGAACCAGACTACACCGATAAACTCATCTTT. Protein product: CALGELWSEPDYTDKLIF.

The chain carries TRDV1 and TRDJ1, with 13 bases fitting TRDD3. Unmatched junction bases numbered 25, after V lost 5 bases and J lost 1 base. This CDR3 comprises 23 residues. In germline, CDR1 is TSWWSYY, CDR2 QGS. The CDR3 here is CALGNLRKFLREYWGIRTDKLIF. The CDR3 DNA reads as TGTGCTCTTGGGAACTTACGAAAATTCCTACGGGAGTACTGGGGGATACGCACCGATAAACTCATCTTT.

This clone turned up a few times. The junction shows a germline mismatch at one end, possibly a read error. The chain recombines TRDV1 with TRDJ1; D uncertain. The CDR3 runs to 16 residues. Germline CDR1 TSWWSYY, CDR2 QGS. Written as DNA, the CDR3 is TGTGCTCTTGGGGAAATTTACAGCGCGTACACCGTTAAACTCATCTTT. This translates into CALGEIYSAYTVKLIF.